The T cell receptor (beta chain) under discussion was sequenced for a study of blood T cell repertoires in COVID-19. The assay was immunoSEQ multiplex PCR, and TCRdb's table has in-frame clones only and misses some. The sample has roughly 170,000 clones, over 70% seen once; the top ten hold about 5%. V lost 2 bases to trimming and J lost 8 bases; unmatched junction nucleotides: 12. The CDR3 is made up of 16 amino acids. Germline CDR1 reads SGHRS; CDR2 reads YFSETQ. The TCR was taken from a woman in her forties with acute COVID-19. Input material: PBMCs or T cells enriched from blood (not recorded which). The rearrangement joins TRBV5-1 to TRBJ2-2; 7 bases are a match to TRBD1. The CDR3, as DNA: TGCGCCAGCAGCTTCGAGGACAGGCGAGCATGGGGGGAGCTGTTTTTT. Encoded protein: CASSFEDRRAWGELFF.